The 17 T cell receptor beta chains below all came from one sample that was sequenced in a study of blood T cell repertoires in COVID-19. TCRdb keeps only in-frame clones here, not all; method: immunoSEQ multiplex PCR. The sample lists 97,000 or so clones, around four fifths seen once, with around 9.8% in the top ten. The specimen sequenced was peripheral blood. The receptors were sampled from a man between 60 and 70 years old with active or convalescent COVID-19.

This chain connects TRBV5-1 to TRBJ2-2; 10 bases match TRBD2. Trimming at V came to 4 bases and at J to 2 bases, leaving 11 bases not matched to a gene. The CDR3 sequence is 18 residues long. The germline gives CDR1 SGHRS, CDR2 YFSETQ. This chain's CDR3 is CASSPTVGLAVNTGELFF. CDR3 bases: TGCGCCAGCAGCCCTACTGTTGGACTAGCGGTAAACACCGGGGAGCTGTTTTTT. The variable domain in full, with the rest retrieved from reference TRBV5-1 and TRBJ2-2, is KAGVTQTPRYLIKTRGQQVTLSCSPISGHRSVSWYQQTPGQGLQFLFEYFSETQRNKGNFPGRFSGRQFSNSRSEMNVSTLELGDSALYLCASSPTVGLAVNTGELFFGEGSRLTVL.

This clone was seen only a few times. The gene calls are TRBV6-5 and TRBJ1-5; 10 bases match TRBD1. The CDR3 loop spans 14 amino acids. V was pared by 8 bases and J by 5 bases, with 6 bases of the junction left unmatched. Looked up from germline, CDR1 is MNHEY and CDR2 is SVGAGI. Written as DNA, the CDR3 is TGTGCCAGCTGCTCGGGACAGGGGCATCAGCCCCAGCATTTT. The encoded protein is CASCSGQGHQPQHF.

The chain is built from TRBV9 and TRBJ2-2; 13 nucleotides line up with TRBD2. This CDR3 has 17 amino acids. The J segment lost 7 bases and the V segment lost 2 bases, leaving 8 bases of the junction unmatched. Per germline, CDR1 SGDLS and CDR2 YYNGEE. This chain's CDR3 is CASSVGLAGVTVGELFF. CDR3 DNA: TGTGCCAGCAGCGTCGGACTAGCGGGAGTTACGGTCGGGGAGCTGTTTTTT.

This chain joins TRBV2 and TRBJ2-2, with a possible D match to TRBD1 (6 bases). Trimming took 6 bases from V and 3 from J, leaving 11 bases between them. The CDR3 extends over 14 amino acids. Germline V gene data show CDR1 as SNHLY and CDR2 as FYNNEI. CDR3 residues: CASRGDTYTGELFF. CDR3 DNA: TGTGCCAGCAGAGGGGACACCTACACCGGGGAGCTGTTTTTT.

J is TRBJ2-5 and V is TRBV5-1, with TRBD1 matching over 9 bases. The CDR3 length is 15 residues. The germline V gene encodes CDR1 SGHRS and CDR2 YFSETQ. V lost 5 bases to trimming and J lost 4 bases; unmatched junction nucleotides: 9. The CDR3 spells CASSFGQGRGETQYF. CDR3 sequence (DNA): TGCGCCAGCAGTTTCGGACAGGGGCGCGGAGAGACCCAGTACTTC.

The rearrangement joins TRBV21-1 to TRBJ2-3; the DNA was not used to check the table's D call, TRBD2. TRBV21-1 is given as a pseudogene. The CDR3 runs to 16 residues. The chain's CDR3 is CASMRWTSRVTDTQYF. CDR3 coding DNA: TGTGCCAGCATGCGATGGACTAGCAGAGTCACAGATACGCAGTATTTT.

The chain employs TRBV2 and TRBJ1-1; 8 nucleotides match TRBD1. The junction had 9 bases not matched to a gene; V was cut back by 2 bases and J by 4 bases. Looked up from germline, CDR1 is SNHLY and CDR2 is FYNNEI. The CDR3 spans 16 residues. For the CDR3, the DNA is TGTGCCAGCAGTGAATTGTACAGGGGGGTTACCACTGAAGCTTTCTTT. The encoded protein is CASSELYRGVTTEAFF.

DNA for the CDR3: TGTGCCAGCAGCGTCGTACCGGGACAGGGTTACAATGAGCAGTTCTTC. Translating it yields CASSVVPGQGYNEQFF. The V call is TRBV9, the J call TRBJ2-1; 9 bases align to TRBD1. Trimming took 2 bases from V and 4 from J; bases not matched to a gene: 7. Germline-derived CDR1 and CDR2 are SGDLS and YYNGEE. CDR3 length: 16 residues. Full variable domain (missing parts from reference TRBV9 and TRBJ2-1): DSGVTQTPKHLITATGQRVTLRCSPRSGDLSVYWYQQSLDQGLQFLIQYYNGEERAKGNILERFSAQQFPDLHSELNLSSLELGDSALYFCASSVVPGQGYNEQFFGPGTRLTVL.

This chain links TRBV9 with TRBJ2-1, with TRBD1 matching 8 bases. The junction had 10 bases not matched to a gene; V was cut back by 7 bases and J by 4 bases. This CDR3 region has 15 residues. Germline CDR1 SGDLS, CDR2 YYNGEE. Here the CDR3 DNA reads TGTGCCAGCGCCCGACAGGGGACCCCATACAATGAGCAGTTCTTC. Its protein product is CASARQGTPYNEQFF.

The chain uses TRBV6-1 and TRBJ2-1; maybe TRBD2 (6 bases). V was cut by 1 base and J by 2 bases, with 9 bases left in between. Germline V gene data show CDR1 as MNHNS and CDR2 as SASEGT. The CDR3 is 15 amino acids. The CDR3 coding sequence is TGTGCCAGCAGTGAAGACCCGGGAGCCTACAATGAGCAGTTCTTC. This sequence encodes CASSEDPGAYNEQFF.

CDR3 bases: TGTGCCAGCAGCCAAGATCGCCGCGGGAGGAAAGATGAGCAGTTCTTC. Its protein is CASSQDRRGRKDEQFF. V is TRBV3-1 (or the pseudogene TRBV3-2) and J is TRBJ2-1; 8 bases fit TRBD2. After removal of 0 bases from V and 8 bases from J, the junction contained 9 bases not matched to a gene. The V gene's germline CDR1 is LGHDT and CDR2 YNNKEL (reference sequence). The CDR3 has 16 residues.

Here the CDR3 reads CASSPSRGTDTQYF. The DNA for the CDR3 is TGTGCCAGCTCACCGAGTCGGGGCACAGATACGCAGTATTTT. This chain uses TRBV18 with TRBJ2-3; D unclear. V shed 3 bases and J shed 1 base, with 8 bases lying between them. Germline V gene data show CDR1 as KGHSH and CDR2 as LQKENI. This CDR3 has 14 amino acids.

V gene TRBV19 combines with J gene TRBJ2-1, with D possibly TRBD2 on 6 matching bases. The CDR3 runs 16 residues. V was cut by 1 base and J by 0 bases, with 10 bases left in between. The germline V gene has CDR1 LNHDA and CDR2 SQIVND (reference sequence). The DNA of the CDR3 is TGTGCCAGTAGTATAGCTGGGGGGAGCTCCTACAATGAGCAGTTCTTC. The encoded protein is CASSIAGGSSYNEQFF.

This chain links TRBV9 with TRBJ2-3; TRBD2 agrees at 10 bases. This CDR3 has 16 amino acids. Trimming removed 3 bases from V and 1 base from J; junction bases left unmatched: 5. Germline CDR1 is SGDLS and CDR2 is YYNGEE. The CDR3 reads CASSESGTSGTDTQYF. In DNA, the CDR3 is TGTGCCAGCAGCGAATCCGGGACTAGCGGCACAGATACGCAGTATTTT.

The chain is built from TRBV14 and TRBJ2-1; D perhaps matches TRBD2 (6 bases). In germline, CDR1 is SGHDN, CDR2 FVKESK. V dropped 3 bases and J dropped 4 bases, with 16 bases sitting between them. This CDR3 comprises 16 residues. CDR3 residues: CASSHFAGSGYNEQFF. Here the CDR3 DNA reads TGTGCCAGCAGCCACTTCGCCGGGAGCGGTTACAATGAGCAGTTCTTC.

The chain recombines TRBV5-6 with TRBJ2-1, with 10 positions matching TRBD1. This CDR3 has 17 amino acids. Looked up from germline, CDR1 is SGHDT and CDR2 is YYEEEE. V gave up 2 bases and J gave up 4 bases; unmatched junction bases: 9. CDR3 bases: TGTGCCAGCAGCTTATTCTCCGGGACAGGGGAATACAATGAGCAGTTCTTC. Amino acid sequence: CASSLFSGTGEYNEQFF.

The chain's CDR3 is CASSQDATPGETQYF. CDR3 sequence (DNA): TGCGCCAGCAGCCAAGATGCGACTCCCGGGGAGACCCAGTACTTC. This sequence joins TRBV4-1 and TRBJ2-5, with D hard to call. Trimming left V 0 bases short and J 5 bases short, with 13 bases between. This CDR3 has 15 residues. CDR1 is MGHRA, CDR2 YSYEKL, per germline.